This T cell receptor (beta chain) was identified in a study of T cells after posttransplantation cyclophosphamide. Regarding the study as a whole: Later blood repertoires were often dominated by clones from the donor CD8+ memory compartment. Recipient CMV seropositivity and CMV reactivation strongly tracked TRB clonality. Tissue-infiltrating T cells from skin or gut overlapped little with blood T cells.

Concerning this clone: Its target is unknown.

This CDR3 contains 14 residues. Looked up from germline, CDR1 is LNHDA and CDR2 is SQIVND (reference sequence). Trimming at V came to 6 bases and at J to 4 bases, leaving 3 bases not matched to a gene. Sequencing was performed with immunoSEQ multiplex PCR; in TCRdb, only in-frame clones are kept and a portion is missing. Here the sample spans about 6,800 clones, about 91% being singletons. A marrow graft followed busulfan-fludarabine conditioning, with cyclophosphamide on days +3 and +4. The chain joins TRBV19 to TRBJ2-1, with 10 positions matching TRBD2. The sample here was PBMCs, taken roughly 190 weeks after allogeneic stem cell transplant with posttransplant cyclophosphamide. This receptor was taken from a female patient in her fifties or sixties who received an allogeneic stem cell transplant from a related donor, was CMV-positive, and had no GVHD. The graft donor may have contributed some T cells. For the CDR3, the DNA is TGTGCCAGTAGGAAGCGGGAGGGTTACAATGAGCAGTTCTTC. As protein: CASRKREGYNEQFF.